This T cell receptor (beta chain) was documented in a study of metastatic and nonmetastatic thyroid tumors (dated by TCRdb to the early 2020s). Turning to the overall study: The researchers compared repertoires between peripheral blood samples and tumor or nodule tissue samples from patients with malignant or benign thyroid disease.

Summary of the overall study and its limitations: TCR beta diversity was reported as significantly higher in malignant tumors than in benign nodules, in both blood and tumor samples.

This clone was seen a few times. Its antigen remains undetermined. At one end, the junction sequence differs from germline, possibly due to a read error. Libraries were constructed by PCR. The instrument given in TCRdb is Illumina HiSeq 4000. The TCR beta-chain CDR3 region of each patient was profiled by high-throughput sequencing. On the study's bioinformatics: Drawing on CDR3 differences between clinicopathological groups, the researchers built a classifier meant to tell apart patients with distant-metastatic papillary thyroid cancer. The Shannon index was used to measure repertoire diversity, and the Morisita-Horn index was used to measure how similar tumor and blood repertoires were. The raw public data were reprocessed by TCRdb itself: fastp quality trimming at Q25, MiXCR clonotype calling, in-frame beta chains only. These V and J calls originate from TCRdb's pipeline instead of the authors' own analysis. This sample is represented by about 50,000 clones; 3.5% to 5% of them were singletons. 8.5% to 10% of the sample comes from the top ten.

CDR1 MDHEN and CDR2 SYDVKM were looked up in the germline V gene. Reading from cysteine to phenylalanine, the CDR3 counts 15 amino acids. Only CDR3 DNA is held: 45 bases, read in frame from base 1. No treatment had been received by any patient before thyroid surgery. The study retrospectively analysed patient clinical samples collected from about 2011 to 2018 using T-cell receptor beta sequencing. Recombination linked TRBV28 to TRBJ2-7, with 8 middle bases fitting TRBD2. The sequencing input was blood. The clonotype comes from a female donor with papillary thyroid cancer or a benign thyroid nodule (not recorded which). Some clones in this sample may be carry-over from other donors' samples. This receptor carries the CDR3 CASRDTSGGSYQQYF. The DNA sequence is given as TGTGCCAGCAGGGATACTAGCGGCGGCTCCTACCAGCAGTACTTC.